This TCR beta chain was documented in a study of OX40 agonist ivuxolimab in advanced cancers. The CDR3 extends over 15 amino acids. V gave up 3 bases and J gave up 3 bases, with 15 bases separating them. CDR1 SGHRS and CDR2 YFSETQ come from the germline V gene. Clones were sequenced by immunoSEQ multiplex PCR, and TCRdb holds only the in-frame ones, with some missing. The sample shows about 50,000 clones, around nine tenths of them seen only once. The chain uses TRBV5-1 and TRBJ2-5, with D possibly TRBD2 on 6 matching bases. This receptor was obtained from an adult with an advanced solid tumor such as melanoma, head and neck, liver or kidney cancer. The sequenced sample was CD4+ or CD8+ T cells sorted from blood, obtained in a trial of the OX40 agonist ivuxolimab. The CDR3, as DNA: TGCGCCAGCAGCTGGGGGGTTATCCCCGAAGAGACCCAGTACTTC. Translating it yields CASSWGVIPEETQYF.